One and the same sample provided the 6 T cell receptor beta chains below, sequenced in a study of blood T cell repertoires in COVID-19. Here immunoSEQ multiplex PCR was the method, and the copy in TCRdb shows in-frame clones only, minus some. Counted here are about 190,000 clones, roughly 90% occurring once; the ten biggest clones make up 0.62%. The source material was peripheral blood. These receptors all stem from a man in his fifties or sixties with acute or convalescent COVID-19.

V usage is TRBV7-9 and J usage is TRBJ1-2; 7 nucleotides agree with TRBD1. After removal of 5 bases from V and 1 base from J, the junction contained 7 bases not matched to a gene. Germline CDR1 is SEHNR and CDR2 is FQNEAQ (reference sequence). CDR3 size: 15 residues. In nucleotides, the CDR3 is TGTGCCAGCAGCAACGACAGGGTTAATAACTATGGCTACACCTTC. Protein sequence: CASSNDRVNNYGYTF. Supplemented by reference TRBV7-9 and TRBJ1-2, the full variable domain reads DTGVSQNPRHKITKRGQNVTFRCDPISEHNRLYWYRQTLGQGPEFLTYFQNEAQLEKSRLLSDRFSAERPKGSFSTLEIQRTEQGDSAMYLCASSNDRVNNYGYTFGSGTRLTVV.

This rearrangement joins TRBV5-6 to TRBJ1-1; TRBD1 is a possible D gene (5 bases). Per the germline V gene, CDR1 is SGHDT and CDR2 is YYEEEE. The CDR3 is made up of 14 amino acids. The V and J ends lost 2 bases and 0 bases respectively, with 8 bases between them. The CDR3 nucleotides read TGTGCCAGCAGCTTAACAGGAGTGAACACTGAAGCTTTCTTT. Its protein product is CASSLTGVNTEAFF.

The genes are TRBV27 and TRBJ1-5; possible D gene TRBD1, 6 bases. This CDR3 comprises 14 residues. V was shortened by 6 bases and J by 7 bases, with 16 bases between the two germline ends. Germline-derived CDR1 and CDR2 are MNHEY and SMNVEV (reference sequence). DNA of the CDR3: TGTGCCAGCAGGGCTCAGGGGACTACCCAGCCCCAGCATTTT. Protein product: CASRAQGTTQPQHF.

V and J are TRBV28 and TRBJ2-3; a weak D match, TRBD1 (6 bases). CDR3 length: 15 residues. V was pared by 6 bases and J by 0 bases, with 13 bases between. Germline CDR1 MDHEN, CDR2 SYDVKM. CDR3 sequence (DNA): TGTGCCAGCAGCCAAGGACAGATTAGCACAGATACGCAGTATTTT. Translated, it gives CASSQGQISTDTQYF.

The J gene is TRBJ2-7, the V gene TRBV18; 8 bases fit TRBD2. V dropped 0 bases and J dropped 2; count of bases not matched to a gene: 0. The CDR3 extends over 14 amino acids. Germline assignment: CDR1 KGHSH and CDR2 LQKENI. This chain's CDR3 is CASSPPGLAYEQYF. CDR3 nucleotides: TGTGCCAGCTCACCACCGGGACTAGCCTACGAGCAGTACTTC.

The rearrangement joins TRBV28 to TRBJ2-2; 9 nucleotides line up with TRBD1. Germline-derived CDR1 and CDR2 are MDHEN and SYDVKM. This CDR3 comprises 15 residues. Trimming removed 7 bases from V and 3 bases from J; junction bases left unmatched: 6. CDR3 region: CASTPGQGDTGELFF. DNA for the CDR3: TGTGCCAGCACTCCGGGACAGGGTGACACCGGGGAGCTGTTTTTT.